One T cell receptor beta chain is described in this entry. The sample belongs to a study of T cell responses to AZD1222 COVID-19 vaccine. Germline V gives CDR1 MDHEN, CDR2 SYDVKM. Trimming removed 5 bases from V and 7 bases from J, with 14 bases in between. The CDR3 extends over 14 amino acids. Measured with immunoSEQ multiplex PCR; TCRdb has only the in-frame clones, and not every one. The repertoire has 150,000 or so clones, less than 95% of them found once; the top ten carry less than 1.6%. This receptor was obtained from an adult in good health. V usage is TRBV28 and J usage is TRBJ1-4; D is undetermined. Here the sequenced sample was peripheral blood, taken on day 0 of AZD1222 vaccination. The CDR3 is CASSPPPRGEKLFF. The DNA of the CDR3 is TGTGCCAGCAGTCCTCCCCCCCGGGGTGAAAAACTGTTTTTT. The whole variable domain, remainder taken from reference TRBV28 and TRBJ1-4, is DVKVTQSSRYLVKRTGEKVFLECVQDMDHENMFWYRQDPGLGLRLIYFSYDVKMKEKGDIPEGYSVSREKKERFSLILESASTNQTSMYLCASSPPPRGEKLFFGSGTQLSVL.